The text below deals with one TCR beta chain. The source of the sample is a study of T cell changes during pregnancy in multiple sclerosis. The CDR3 runs 14 residues. Germline values: CDR1 SEHNR, CDR2 FQNEAQ (reference sequence). V lost 4 bases to trimming and J lost 5 bases; unmatched junction nucleotides: 4. The table came from immunoSEQ multiplex PCR; TCRdb's copy has only in-frame clones and leaves some out. The sample lists around 61,000 clones, under 95% occurring once. The sample consisted of peripheral blood, taken in the third trimester of pregnancy. This TCR was recovered from a female donor in good health, enrolled as a control in a pregnancy study. The V and J genes are TRBV7-9 and TRBJ1-2; 10 bases match TRBD1. In DNA, the CDR3 is TGTGCCAGCAGCTCCGGGACAGGGGATTATGGCTACACCTTC. Its protein is CASSSGTGDYGYTF.